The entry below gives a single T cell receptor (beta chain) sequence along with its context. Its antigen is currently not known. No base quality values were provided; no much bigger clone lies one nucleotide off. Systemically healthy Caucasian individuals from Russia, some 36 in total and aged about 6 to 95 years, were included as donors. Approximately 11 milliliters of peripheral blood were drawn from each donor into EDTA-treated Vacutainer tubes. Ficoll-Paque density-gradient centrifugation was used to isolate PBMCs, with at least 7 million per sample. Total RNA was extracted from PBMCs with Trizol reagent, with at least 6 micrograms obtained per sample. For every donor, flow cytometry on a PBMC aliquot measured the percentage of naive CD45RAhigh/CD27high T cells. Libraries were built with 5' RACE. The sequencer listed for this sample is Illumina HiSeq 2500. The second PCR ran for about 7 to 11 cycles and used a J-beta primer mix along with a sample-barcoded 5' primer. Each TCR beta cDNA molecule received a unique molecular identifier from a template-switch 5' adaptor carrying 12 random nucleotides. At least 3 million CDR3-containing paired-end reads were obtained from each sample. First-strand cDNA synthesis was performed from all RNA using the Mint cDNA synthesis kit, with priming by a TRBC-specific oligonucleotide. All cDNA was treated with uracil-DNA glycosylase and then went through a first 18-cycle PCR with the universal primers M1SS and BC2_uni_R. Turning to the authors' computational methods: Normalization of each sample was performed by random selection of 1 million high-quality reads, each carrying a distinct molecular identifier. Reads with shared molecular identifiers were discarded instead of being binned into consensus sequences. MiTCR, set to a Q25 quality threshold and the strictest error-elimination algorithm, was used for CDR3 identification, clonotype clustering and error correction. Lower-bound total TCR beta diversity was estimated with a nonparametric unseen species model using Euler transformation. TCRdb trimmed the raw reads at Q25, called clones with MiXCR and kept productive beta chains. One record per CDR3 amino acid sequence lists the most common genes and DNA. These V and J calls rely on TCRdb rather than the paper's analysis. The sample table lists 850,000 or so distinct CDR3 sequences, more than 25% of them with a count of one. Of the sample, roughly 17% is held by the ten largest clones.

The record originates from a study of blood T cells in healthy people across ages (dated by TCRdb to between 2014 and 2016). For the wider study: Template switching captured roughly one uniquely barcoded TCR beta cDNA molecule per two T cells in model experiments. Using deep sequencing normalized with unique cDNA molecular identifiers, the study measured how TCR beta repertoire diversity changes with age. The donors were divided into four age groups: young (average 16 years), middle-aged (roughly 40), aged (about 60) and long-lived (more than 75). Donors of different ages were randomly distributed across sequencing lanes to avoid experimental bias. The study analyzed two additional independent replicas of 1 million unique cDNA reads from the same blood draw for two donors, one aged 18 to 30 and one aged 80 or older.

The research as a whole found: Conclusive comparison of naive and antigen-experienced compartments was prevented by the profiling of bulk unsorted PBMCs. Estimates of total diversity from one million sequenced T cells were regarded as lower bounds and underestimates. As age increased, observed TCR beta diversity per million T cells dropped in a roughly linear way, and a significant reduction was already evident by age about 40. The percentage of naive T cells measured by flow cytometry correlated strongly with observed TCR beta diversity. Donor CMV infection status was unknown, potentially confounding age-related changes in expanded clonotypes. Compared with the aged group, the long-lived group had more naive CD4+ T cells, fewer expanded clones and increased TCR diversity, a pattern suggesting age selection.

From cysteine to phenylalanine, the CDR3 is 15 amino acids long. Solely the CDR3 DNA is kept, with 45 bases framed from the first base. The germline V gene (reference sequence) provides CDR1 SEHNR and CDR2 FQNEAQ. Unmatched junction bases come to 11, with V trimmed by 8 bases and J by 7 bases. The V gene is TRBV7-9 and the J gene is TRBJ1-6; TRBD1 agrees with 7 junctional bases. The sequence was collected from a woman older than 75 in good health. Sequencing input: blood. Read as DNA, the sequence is TGTGCCAGCGCCTCTCCCCGGGACAGCAATTCACCCCTCCACTTT. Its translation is CASASPRDSNSPLHF. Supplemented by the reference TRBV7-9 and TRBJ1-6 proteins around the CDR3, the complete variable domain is DTGVSQNPRHKITKRGQNVTFRCDPISEHNRLYWYRQTLGQGPEFLTYFQNEAQLEKSRLLSDRFSAERPKGSFSTLEIQRTEQGDSAMYLCASASPRDSNSPLHFGNGTRLTVT.